This note documents a single T cell receptor (beta chain) sequence. This entry is derived from a study of cytomegalovirus exposure and HLA in healthy donors. PCR amplification relied on 60 Vbeta primers (plus 13 Jbeta primers). Profiled with immunoSEQ multiplex PCR; TCRdb holds only in-frame clones, not every one. The sample yields under 200,000 clones, about 75% seen once. The clonotype was recovered from a male donor in good health and CMV-seronegative. Material for sequencing was PBMCs.

The DNA of the CDR3 is TGCGCCAGCAGCTTGAGTGTCTCCCCGGTGGCTTTCTTT. Translated: CASSLSVSPVAFF. The chain uses TRBV5-1 and TRBJ1-1; D is unclear. The CDR3 runs to 13 residues. Germline CDR1 and CDR2: SGHRS and YFSETQ. V was trimmed by 1 base and J by 11 bases, leaving 15 bases between them.